This T cell receptor (beta chain) was found in a study of cytomegalovirus exposure and HLA in healthy donors. The CDR3 covers 16 residues. Trimming took off 1 base at V and 6 bases at J, with 15 bases between the two ends. Per germline, CDR1 KGHSH and CDR2 LQKENI. Points from the study as a whole: A further, later analysis showed that HLA-associated TCR beta chains (compared with equally common others) were more clonally expanded.

The PCR employed 60 Vbeta primers together with 13 Jbeta primers. Sequencing was performed with immunoSEQ multiplex PCR; in TCRdb, only in-frame clones are kept and a portion is missing. Among about 120,000 clones listed, 80% were seen once. Notes on this clone: The target antigen is unknown.

The sample consisted of PBMCs. The chain couples TRBV18 to TRBJ1-4; D uncertain. This TCR came from a female donor in good health and CMV-seropositive. In DNA form, the CDR3 reads TGTGCCAGCTCACCACAATCCTATGGGAGTGATGAAAAACTGTTTTTT. This codes for CASSPQSYGSDEKLFF. Supplemented by reference TRBV18 and TRBJ1-4, the full variable domain reads NAGVMQNPRHLVRRRGQEARLRCSPMKGHSHVYWYRQLPEEGLKFMVYLQKENIIDESGMPKERFSAEFPKEGPSILRIQQVVRGDSAAYFCASSPQSYGSDEKLFFGSGTQLSVL.